This is a list of T cell receptor beta chains from one sample in a study of blood T cell repertoires in COVID-19. Profiled with immunoSEQ multiplex PCR; TCRdb holds only in-frame clones, not every one. In the table there are some 150,000 clones, approximately 86% of which are singletons. The sequenced sample consisted of peripheral blood. These receptors were obtained from a man between 65 and 85 years old with acute or convalescent COVID-19. CDR3s include the opening cysteine and the closing phenylalanine or tryptophan. D genes are given only for firm matches. Not all rows give a size; the values are once, few, many and, for expanded clones, a class.

v_gene	j_gene	abundance	d_gene	CDR3nt	CDR3aa
TRBV19	TRBJ2-7	.	TRBD2	TGTGCCAGTAGTAGCCCAGCGGGAGGGCCCAACGAGCAGTACTTC	CASSSPAGGPNEQYF
TRBV6-5	TRBJ1-2	.	TRBD1	TGTGCCAGCAGATTACAGGGGGCGTTCAACTATGGCTACACCTTC	CASRLQGAFNYGYTF
TRBV7-9	TRBJ2-3	.	TRBD2	TGTGCCAGCAGCTTCGCCTCGGGGGGATCTGGTACGCAGTATTTT	CASSFASGGSGTQYF
TRBV18	TRBJ2-3	few	TRBD2	TGTGCCAGCTCACTAGCGGGAGGGGGCACAGATACGCAGTATTTT	CASSLAGGGTDTQYF
TRBV3-1/TRBV3-2	TRBJ1-2	few	.	TGTGCCACCCATGCGACAGGTTCCTATGGCTACACCTTC	CATHATGSYGYTF
TRBV7-8	TRBJ2-2	.	.	TGTGCCAGCAGAAACTCTAACACCGGGGAGCTGTTTTTT	CASRNSNTGELFF
TRBV19	TRBJ2-5	.	.	TGTGCCAGTAGTATAGGGGGTAGCGGACGGGAGACCCAGTACTTC	CASSIGGSGRETQYF
TRBV2	TRBJ2-7	.	.	TGTGCCAGCGAGAGGGGGGGCTACGAGCAGTACTTC	CASERGGYEQYF
TRBV9	TRBJ1-1	once	.	TGTGCCAGCAGCGTGGGGCACGGCACTGAAGCTTTCTTT	CASSVGHGTEAFF
TRBV5-1	TRBJ2-7	.	.	TGCGCCAGCAGCTCATGGGGCGAAGACGAGCAGTACTTC	CASSSWGEDEQYF
TRBV5-1	TRBJ1-1	.	TRBD1	TGCGCCAGCAGCTTTTTTCAGGGGGCTCGTACTGAAGCTTTCTTT	CASSFFQGARTEAFF
TRBV10-3	TRBJ1-6	.	.	TGTGCCATCATGGGGCACCAAAGAGGTTCACCCCTCCACTTT	CAIMGHQRGSPLHF
TRBV30	TRBJ2-1	.	.	TGTGCCTGGAGCGTAGGGGGGGCTGGCAATGAGCAGTTCTTC	CAWSVGGAGNEQFF
TRBV6-5	TRBJ1-2	few	.	TGTGCCAGCAGCTTGGCCCCTAACTATGGCTACACCTTC	CASSLAPNYGYTF
TRBV2	TRBJ2-4	.	.	TGTGCCAGCAGTGACGGTCTAACGAGGTACATTCAGTACTTC	CASSDGLTRYIQYF